This TCR beta chain emerged from a study of blood T cell repertoires in COVID-19. Study background: Both acute and convalescent COVID-19 samples were obtained from the United States, Italy and Spain. Sample material is recorded as cDNA or gDNA derived from T cells, B-cell-depleted T cells, or PBMCs.

Per the original methods: Using reference gene primer amplification, nucleated cell counts were estimated. Sequenced by immunoSEQ multiplex PCR; TCRdb stores in-frame clones only, minus some. Clone size and the V and J calls come from that table; the DNA yielded D and trimming. The table has about 130,000 clones, around 85% seen once. Comments on this clone: An end of the junction differs from the germline gene, which may be a read error.

CDR1 and CDR2 (germline): SQVTM, ANQGSEA. The length of the CDR3 is 12 residues. Sequencing was carried out using peripheral blood. The gene calls are TRBV29-1 and TRBJ2-5, with D perhaps matching TRBD2 (5 bases). The source of this sequence is a human donor in a cohort sampled during active COVID-19. The DNA for the CDR3 is TGCAGCGCTGAAGGAGGTAGAGAGACCCAGTACTTC. Its translation: CSAEGGRETQYF.